The T cell receptor beta chain described here comes from a study of vaccination effects on CD4 cells after COVID-19. As for the study in general: Both late and early after vaccination, three convalescent patients were sampled. Sampling occurred a median 72 days post second dose, range 14 to 241.

Germline values: CDR1 MNHEY, CDR2 SMNVEV (reference sequence). The CDR3 length is 13 residues. Trimming removed 6 bases from V and 2 bases from J, with 8 bases in between. Details on this clone: Its antigen is unidentified.

The authors isolated CD4+ T cells after ten to eleven days of culture. The person was diagnosed with PCR-confirmed SARS-CoV-2 infection between March and December 2020. All participants had two doses of either the BNT162b2 or mRNA-1273 vaccine. Half-medium changes using IL-2 medium occurred on days 3 and 7. Sequencing was performed with immunoSEQ multiplex PCR; in TCRdb, only in-frame clones are kept and a portion is missing. The data show around 53,000 clones, nearly 75% seen once. The sequenced sample was CD4+ T cells from PBMCs cultured without peptide, obtained after COVID-19 vaccination. The source is a human donor who had a prior SARS-CoV-2 infection. The rearrangement links TRBV27 to TRBJ2-1, with a tentative D call TRBD1 (5 bases). The CDR3 DNA reads TGTGCCAGCAGACAGGACACCTACAATGAGCAGTTCTTC. Translation gives CASRQDTYNEQFF.